Listed below are T cell receptor beta chains from one sample, sequenced in a study of blood T cell repertoires in COVID-19. The repertoire was sequenced with immunoSEQ multiplex PCR; TCRdb's copy has only in-frame clones and lacks some. The data hold under 350,000 clones, with 85% to 90% observed a single time. The sequenced sample was peripheral blood. These receptors all come from a man in his 70s with acute or convalescent COVID-19. Each CDR3 is given with its conserved first and last residue. A D gene is named only where the DNA matches it firmly. A row's size may be missing; if present it is once, few, many or a size class.

D gene | J gene | V gene | clone size | CDR3 protein | CDR3 DNA
. | TRBJ1-5 | TRBV18 | . | CASSIFSNQPQHF | TGTGCCAGCTCCATTTTTTCCAATCAGCCCCAGCATTTT
. | TRBJ2-1 | TRBV6-2/TRBV6-3 | . | CASSYRAGNEQFF | TGTGCCAGCAGTTACAGGGCAGGGAATGAGCAGTTCTTC
. | TRBJ1-4 | TRBV21-1 | . | CASSNSLLLRLVGSRNEKLFF | TGTGCCAGCAGCAATAGTCTGCTCCTCCGCCTCGTGGGGAGCAGGAATGAAAAACTGTTTTTT
. | TRBJ2-5 | TRBV7-8 | . | CASSLGTVETQYF | TGTGCCAGCAGCTTAGGGACAGTAGAGACCCAGTACTTC
. | TRBJ1-1 | TRBV2 | . | CASSAADTEAFF | TGTGCCAGCAGTGCTGCGGACACTGAAGCTTTCTTT
TRBD1 | TRBJ1-6 | TRBV6-5 | . | CASSYRQGSITLHF | TGTGCCAGCAGTTATCGACAGGGGAGTATCACCCTCCACTTT
TRBD1 | TRBJ1-2 | TRBV28 | . | CASSSDRSANYGYTF | TGTGCCAGCAGTTCGGACAGGTCCGCTAACTATGGCTACACCTTC
. | TRBJ1-6 | TRBV30 | . | CAWRDRNNSPLHF | TGTGCCTGGAGGGACAGAAATAATTCACCCCTCCACTTT
TRBD1 | TRBJ2-7 | TRBV4-3 | . | CASSQDFRDRVYEQYF | TGCGCCAGCAGCCAAGATTTCCGGGACAGGGTCTACGAGCAGTACTTC
TRBD1 | TRBJ1-2 | TRBV7-2 | . | CASSLRQGARYGYTF | TGTGCCAGCAGCCTACGACAGGGTGCCCGCTATGGCTACACCTTC
TRBD1 | TRBJ2-7 | TRBV6-6 | . | CASSYSGGEGYEQYF | TGTGCCAGCAGTTACTCAGGGGGCGAAGGGTACGAGCAGTACTTC
. | TRBJ1-6 | TRBV3-1/TRBV3-2 | once | CASSQELGRGWNSPLHF | TGTGCCAGCAGCCAAGAATTGGGAAGGGGATGGAATTCACCCCTCCACTTT
. | TRBJ2-3 | TRBV24-1 | . | CATHLGDTQYF | TGTGCCACACACCTTGGAGATACGCAGTATTTT
. | TRBJ2-2 | TRBV7-2 | . | CASSATSGVDTGELFF | TGTGCCAGCAGCGCCACCTCAGGGGTCGACACCGGGGAGCTGTTTTTT
. | TRBJ1-1 | TRBV18 | . | CASSRMRNEAFF | TGTGCCAGCTCCCGTATGAGAAATGAAGCTTTCTTT
. | TRBJ2-3 | TRBV5-1 | . | CASRRQIAEYTDTQYF | TGCGCCAGCAGACGGCAAATAGCGGAATACACAGATACGCAGTATTTT
. | TRBJ2-3 | TRBV9 | . | CASSDTGRGVTDTQYF | TGTGCCAGCAGCGATACGGGACGCGGGGTCACAGATACGCAGTATTTT
TRBD1 | TRBJ2-5 | TRBV9 | . | CASSRTGTEETQYF | TGTGCCAGCAGCAGAACCGGGACAGAAGAGACCCAGTACTTC
. | TRBJ1-5 | TRBV19 | . | CASSSPPGQGSNQPQHF | TGTGCCAGTAGTTCCCCTCCTGGGCAGGGAAGCAATCAGCCCCAGCATTTT
. | TRBJ1-6 | TRBV5-8 | few | CASTMLIEALHF | TGTGCCAGCACCATGCTGATTGAGGCCCTCCACTTT
. | TRBJ2-5 | TRBV28 | many | CASSPTGTKTQYF | TGTGCCAGCAGCCCCACAGGGACGAAGACCCAGTACTTC
. | TRBJ1-5 | TRBV3-1/TRBV3-2 | . | CASSQGVGRAGSNQPQHF | TGTGCCAGCAGCCAAGGAGTAGGCAGGGCTGGAAGCAATCAGCCCCAGCATTTT
. | TRBJ1-6 | TRBV5-6 | . | CASSRQDSPLHF | TGTGCCAGCAGCAGACAGGATTCACCCCTCCACTTT
TRBD1 | TRBJ1-4 | TRBV27 | . | CASSFDRGMSNEKLFF | TGTGCCAGCAGTTTTGACAGGGGTATGTCTAATGAAAAACTGTTTTTT
TRBD1 | TRBJ1-2 | TRBV4-3 | few | CASSQDAGQGPGYTF | TGCGCCAGCAGCCAAGACGCTGGACAGGGGCCCGGCTACACCTTC
. | TRBJ2-3 | TRBV9 | . | CASSALTDTQYF | TGTGCCAGCAGCGCCCTTACAGATACGCAGTATTTT
. | TRBJ2-1 | TRBV2 | . | CASSESSPYNEQFF | TGTGCCAGCAGTGAATCTAGTCCCTACAATGAGCAGTTCTTC
TRBD1 | TRBJ1-1 | TRBV24-1 | . | CATSDGQGVRNTEAFF | TGTGCCACCAGTGACGGACAGGGGGTGAGGAACACTGAAGCTTTCTTT
. | TRBJ1-5 | TRBV27 | . | CASSFPRGPQHF | TGTGCCAGCAGTTTCCCCCGGGGGCCCCAGCATTTT
. | TRBJ1-2 | TRBV28 | . | CASSREDTAISNGYTF | TGTGCCAGTTCAAGGGAGGACACGGCAATTAGTAATGGCTACACCTTC
TRBD1 | TRBJ2-2 | TRBV4-2 | . | CASSQLTGQGAGGELFF | TGTGCCAGCAGCCAACTTACCGGACAGGGGGCTGGCGGGGAGCTGTTTTTT
TRBD2 | TRBJ2-7 | TRBV7-2 | . | CASSLAGGRHEQYF | TGTGCCAGCAGCCTTGCGGGGGGGAGACACGAGCAGTACTTC
. | TRBJ2-2 | TRBV6-2/TRBV6-3 | . | CASSYVAREADTGELFF | TGTGCCAGCAGTTACGTCGCCAGGGAGGCGGACACCGGGGAGCTGTTTTTT
TRBD1 | TRBJ1-4 | TRBV6-2/TRBV6-3 | . | CASSYIGTGDEKLFF | TGTGCCAGCAGTTACATCGGGACAGGGGATGAAAAACTGTTTTTT
. | TRBJ2-7 | TRBV5-4 | . | CASSLAGGGGGDEQYF | TGTGCCAGCAGCTTGGCCGGCGGAGGAGGGGGGGACGAGCAGTACTTC
. | TRBJ1-2 | TRBV2 | . | CASGPVVGAINYGYTF | TGTGCCAGCGGACCCGTGGTAGGGGCGATTAACTATGGCTACACCTTC
. | TRBJ1-1 | TRBV3-1/TRBV3-2 | . | CASSQPGKNTEAFF | TGTGCCAGCAGCCAGCCGGGGAAGAACACTGAAGCTTTCTTT
. | TRBJ2-3 | TRBV21-1 | . | CASSKERGSYYSTDTQYF | TGTGCCAGCAGCAAAGAACGGGGGTCATACTATAGCACAGATACGCAGTATTTT
. | TRBJ1-5 | TRBV7-2 | . | CASSLVQGGQPQHF | TGTGCCAGCAGTCTGGTACAGGGTGGGCAGCCCCAGCATTTT
TRBD1 | TRBJ2-7 | TRBV5-8 | few | CASSLGQGLTYEQYF | TGTGCCAGCAGCTTGGGACAGGGGCTCACCTACGAGCAGTACTTC
TRBD1 | TRBJ1-2 | TRBV28 | . | CASGRQGAGGYTF | TGTGCCAGCGGGAGACAGGGGGCCGGGGGCTACACCTTC
TRBD1 | TRBJ2-7 | TRBV7-8 | . | CASSRDRDYEQYF | TGTGCCAGTAGCCGGGACAGGGACTACGAGCAGTACTTC
. | TRBJ1-5 | TRBV18 | few | CASSPTERLRVESNQPQHF | TGTGCCAGCTCACCAACAGAGAGGCTCAGGGTTGAGAGCAATCAGCCCCAGCATTTT
TRBD2 | TRBJ2-7 | TRBV27 | many | CASTPHRDLCRLAEGTYEQYF | TGTGCCAGCACCCCACACCGGGACCTTTGCAGGCTAGCGGAGGGGACCTACGAGCAGTACTTC
. | TRBJ1-2 | TRBV11-1 | . | CASSLQIGTGQYGYTF | TGTGCCAGCAGCTTACAGATTGGCACAGGGCAATATGGCTACACCTTC
. | TRBJ1-1 | TRBV23-1 | . | CASTQQGRGNTEAFF | TGCGCCAGCACCCAACAGGGTCGGGGGAACACTGAAGCTTTCTTT
. | TRBJ2-3 | TRBV5-1 | . | CASSLSGGTDTQYF | TGCGCCAGCAGCTTGAGCGGTGGTACAGATACGCAGTATTTT
TRBD1 | TRBJ1-6 | TRBV7-9 | . | CASSLETGETPLHF | TGTGCCAGCAGCTTAGAGACAGGGGAAACACCCCTCCACTTT
TRBD2 | TRBJ2-5 | TRBV3-1/TRBV3-2 | . | CASSQDRGGRAETQYF | TGTGCCAGCAGCCAAGATCGTGGCGGGAGGGCGGAGACCCAGTACTTC
TRBD1 | TRBJ2-7 | TRBV29-1 | once | CSVGQDSEQYF | TGCAGCGTCGGACAGGACAGCGAGCAGTACTTC
. | TRBJ1-5 | TRBV28 | . | CASSLNQPQHF | TGTGCCAGCAGTCTTAATCAGCCCCAGCATTTT
TRBD1 | TRBJ1-1 | TRBV5-1 | . | CASSLQGGNTEAFF | TGCGCCAGCAGCTTGCAGGGGGGGAACACTGAAGCTTTCTTT
. | TRBJ2-3 | TRBV4-3 | . | CASSQEGASWGTDTQYF | TGCGCCAGCAGCCAAGAAGGAGCGTCGTGGGGCACAGATACGCAGTATTTT
. | TRBJ1-2 | TRBV6-5 | . | CASRFGTNYGYTF | TGTGCCAGCAGGTTCGGGACAAACTATGGCTACACCTTC
TRBD2 | TRBJ2-2 | TRBV7-2 | . | CASSLGLAGSTGELFF | TGTGCCAGCAGCTTAGGACTAGCAGGCAGCACCGGGGAGCTGTTTTTT
. | TRBJ2-7 | TRBV6-5 | . | CASRPRTGSDEQYF | TGTGCCAGCAGGCCCCGAACAGGGTCCGACGAGCAGTACTTC
. | TRBJ2-2 | TRBV19 | . | CASSIFSRGELFF | TGTGCCAGTAGTATTTTCTCCCGGGGGGAGCTGTTTTTT
. | TRBJ1-1 | TRBV28 | . | CASSIPMNTEAFF | TGTGCCAGCAGTATCCCCATGAACACTGAAGCTTTCTTT
. | TRBJ2-5 | TRBV7-8 | once | CASSLLRQGGRETQYF | TGTGCCAGCAGCTTGCTGAGGCAGGGGGGTCGGGAGACCCAGTACTTC